These T cell receptor beta chains were read from a single sample in a study of regulatory T cells in long-lasting Graves disease. TCRdb independently ran MiXCR on the multiplex PCR reads; one entry per CDR3 protein. The data show fewer than 600,000 distinct CDR3 sequences, roughly 23% seen once. Sequenced here: peripheral blood mononuclear cells (PBMCs), sampled when the disease was refractory, from a patient treated with antithyroid drugs. The receptors come from a female donor with Graves disease. CDR3s include the opening cysteine and the closing phenylalanine or tryptophan. A D gene is named only where the DNA matches it firmly. Size tells how often a clone was seen (once, few, many) or the class of an expanded clone, and some rows leave it out.

j_call | clone_size | v_call | d_call | cdr3_nt | cdr3_aa
TRBJ2-2 | . | TRBV27 | . | TGTGCCAGCAGTTTAATCACCGGGGAGCTGTTTTTT | CASSLITGELFF
TRBJ1-1 | many | TRBV28 | . | TGTGCCAGCAGTTTATCACCAGGGAGGACTGAAGCTTTCTTT | CASSLSPGRTEAFF
TRBJ1-1 | . | TRBV5-4 | . | TGTGCCAGCAGCTCCCGAGCCTCTTTCAGGACGATGAACACTGAAGCTTTCTTT | CASSSRASFRTMNTEAFF
TRBJ2-5 | few | TRBV5-5 | . | TGTGCCAGCAGCTTGGCTGCCGGCCAAGAGACCCAGTACTTC | CASSLAAGQETQYF
TRBJ1-3 | many | TRBV6-1 | . | TGTGCCAGCAGGTTGGAAAGAACCAGAAACACCATATATTTT | CASRLERTRNTIYF
TRBJ2-7 | many | TRBV2 | TRBD2 | TGTGCCAGCAGGGATACTAGCGGTCCGGCCAATCCCTCGTACTTC | CASRDTSGPANPSYF
TRBJ1-1 | many | TRBV12-3/TRBV12-4 | . | TGTGCCAGCAGCCCAGGGATTGAAGCTTTCTTT | CASSPGIEAFF
TRBJ2-7 | . | TRBV5-1 | TRBD1 | TGCGCCAGCAGAAAACAGGGGGCTGGCGAGCAGTACTTC | CASRKQGAGEQYF
TRBJ2-5 | many | TRBV6-1 | . | TGTGCCAGCAGTGAATCAACGCGTTTGGTGGAGACCCAGTACTTC | CASSESTRLVETQYF
TRBJ2-2 | many | TRBV7-2 | . | TGTGCCAGCAGCTCCAACAGGGCCACCGGGGAGCTGTTTTTT | CASSSNRATGELFF
TRBJ1-5 | many | TRBV12-3/TRBV12-4 | . | TGTGCCAGCACCCAGGGGTCGGGCAATCAGCCCCAGCATTTT | CASTQGSGNQPQHF
TRBJ2-2 | few | TRBV20-1 | . | TGCAGTGCTTGGGGGGCCGGGAGCACCGGGGAGCTGTTTTTT | CSAWGAGSTGELFF
TRBJ1-1 | . | TRBV5-8 | . | TGTGCCAGCAGCTTGGCCATAGAGCTCCCCCCGGGAGCTTTCTTT | CASSLAIELPPGAFF
TRBJ2-7 | many | TRBV7-2 | TRBD1 | TGTGCCAGCAGCACGGACAGGGGTTACTACGAGCAGTACTTC | CASSTDRGYYEQYF
TRBJ1-5 | few | TRBV27 | TRBD1 | TGTGCCACCAAGGACAGGAACATTCGCAATCAGCCCCAGCATTTT | CATKDRNIRNQPQHF
TRBJ2-6 | . | TRBV28 | . | TGTGCCAGCAGGATGGCTGGGCACGTCTCTGGGGCCAACGTCCTGACTTTC | CASRMAGHVSGANVLTF
TRBJ2-7 | . | TRBV5-1 | TRBD2 | TGCGCCAGCAGCTTAGCCGGCGGGAGTAGCTACGAGCAGTACTTC | CASSLAGGSSYEQYF
TRBJ2-3 | few | TRBV2 | . | TGTGCCAGCACCCTATCGACCCGACAATCAGATACGCAGTATTTT | CASTLSTRQSDTQYF
TRBJ2-5 | . | TRBV13 | . | TGTGCCAGCAAACCGCAAGGGGCAGAGACCCAGTACTTC | CASKPQGAETQYF
TRBJ1-1 | many | TRBV28 | . | TGTGCCAGCAGTTTCCGTCACAGGGAATCCACTGAAGCTTTCTTT | CASSFRHRESTEAFF
TRBJ1-1 | many | TRBV11-2 | TRBD1 | TGTGCCAGCAGTGTGATGGGACAGCCGAACACTGAAGCTTTCTTT | CASSVMGQPNTEAFF
TRBJ2-5 | few | TRBV9 | TRBD2 | TGTGCCAGCAGCCCTCGGACTAGCGGGGGGGCAAGGCAAGAGACCCAGTACTTC | CASSPRTSGGARQETQYF
TRBJ2-7 | few | TRBV5-5 | . | TGTGCCAGCAGGGAGGTTTGGGCAGGTCTTCTCTACGAGCAGTACTTC | CASREVWAGLLYEQYF
TRBJ2-5 | many | TRBV28 | TRBD1 | TGTGCCAGCAGTCGAGCGGACAGGCTGGGAGAGACCCAGTACTTC | CASSRADRLGETQYF
TRBJ1-2 | many | TRBV12-3/TRBV12-4 | TRBD1 | TGTGCCAGCAGTGATGTGCGACAGGGTTCCTATGGCTACACCTTC | CASSDVRQGSYGYTF
TRBJ1-5 | . | TRBV6-2/TRBV6-3 | TRBD1 | TGTGCCAGCAGATCCGGGACAGCTAGCAATCAGCCCCAGCATTTT | CASRSGTASNQPQHF
TRBJ1-2 | few | TRBV5-1 | . | TGCGCCAGCAGCTTGGGGAAATCCTACTATGGCTACACCTTC | CASSLGKSYYGYTF
TRBJ2-7 | . | TRBV18 | . | TGTGCCAGCTCACCACCGGCCAGGGGCCCCTACGAGCAGTACTTC | CASSPPARGPYEQYF
TRBJ1-5 | few | TRBV18 | . | TGTGCCAGCTCACCGAACAGGGAATCCCAGCCCCAGCATTTT | CASSPNRESQPQHF
TRBJ1-3 | few | TRBV28 | . | TGTGCCAGCAGTTTGGACAAGGGAGGATATGGAAACACCATATATTTT | CASSLDKGGYGNTIYF
TRBJ2-7 | few | TRBV4-3 | TRBD2 | TGCGCCAGCAGCCAAGCCAGACTAGCGGGGTCCCCTGAGCAGTACTTC | CASSQARLAGSPEQYF
TRBJ1-5 | . | TRBV28 | . | TGTGCCGGCAGTCCCCACCAGGGCTATAGCAATCAGCCTCAGCATTTT | CAGSPHQGYSNQPQHF
TRBJ1-4 | many | TRBV28 | . | TGTGCCAGCAGTCCAGGGAGTGCTTTTAATGAAAAACTGTTTTTT | CASSPGSAFNEKLFF
TRBJ1-2 | many | TRBV19 | . | TGTGCCAGTACTCCCGGCGGCCCCGGCTATGGCTACACCTTC | CASTPGGPGYGYTF
TRBJ2-5 | many | TRBV12-3/TRBV12-4 | TRBD1 | TGTGCCAGCAGTTCCCTTACGGGACAGACCCAAGAGACCCAGTACTTC | CASSSLTGQTQETQYF
TRBJ2-7 | few | TRBV29-1 | TRBD2 | TGCAGCCATGGCGGGACTAGCGGGGTTAGCTCCTACGAGCAGTACTTC | CSHGGTSGVSSYEQYF
TRBJ2-6 | few | TRBV5-4 | TRBD2 | TGTGCCAGCAGCCGGGAGGGAGGTGGGGCCAACGTCCTGACTTTC | CASSREGGGANVLTF
TRBJ1-1 | . | TRBV7-9 | . | TGTGCCAGCAGCTTCACCAGATTTGAAGCTTTCTTT | CASSFTRFEAFF
TRBJ2-2 | . | TRBV7-3 | . | TGTGCCAGCAGCTCCCTGGGGTCCGGGGAGCTGTTTTTT | CASSSLGSGELFF
TRBJ1-5 | many | TRBV6-5 | . | TGTGCCAGCAGTTATTCGGCAGGTTATCAGCCCCAGCATTTT | CASSYSAGYQPQHF
TRBJ1-4 | few | TRBV7-2 | . | TGTGCCAGCAGATTAAATACCGCAAATGAAAAACTGTTTTTT | CASRLNTANEKLFF
TRBJ1-1 | . | TRBV18 | . | TGTGCCAGCTCACCACCCGGCCAGCACACTGAAGCTTTCTTT | CASSPPGQHTEAFF